This is a list of T cell receptor beta chains from one sample in a study of blood T cells in healthy people across ages. Each CDR3 protein gets one entry after TCRdb re-called the 5' RACE reads with MiXCR. The sample holds roughly 1.9 million distinct CDR3 sequences; 39% are singletons and the top ten take 23%. Sequencing was performed on blood. The receptors derive from a human donor in good health. The CDR3 runs from the conserved cysteine through the conserved F or W. Only some rows state a clone size, as once, few, many or a class for expanded clones.

j_gene | abundance | v_gene | CDR3aa
TRBJ1-2 | few | TRBV5-1 | CASSYGPGYGYTF
TRBJ1-1 | few | TRBV29-1 | CSVDTGTETEAFF
TRBJ2-7 | few | TRBV4-1 | CASSQVGGGGYEQYF
TRBJ2-1 | . | TRBV15 | CATSRDRGLHEQFF
TRBJ1-2 | . | TRBV29-1 | CSAVRDSYGYTF
TRBJ2-3 | . | TRBV9 | CASSEGLAGPDTQYF
TRBJ2-7 | few | TRBV12-3/TRBV12-4 | CASSLLGVSEQYF
TRBJ2-2 | once | TRBV7-9 | CASRWGPTDTGELFF
TRBJ1-4 | . | TRBV7-2 | CASSFGGGKKLFF
TRBJ2-7 | few | TRBV6-6 | CASSYSRAGGEQYF
TRBJ1-1 | . | TRBV20-1 | CSARGGQGKTEAFF
. | . | TRBV29-1 | CSVEIGGEETQYF
TRBJ2-7 | few | TRBV6-2/TRBV6-3 | CAGSGGTSLGGYEQYF
TRBJ2-1 | . | TRBV27 | CASSLWQGKYNEQFF
TRBJ2-5 | . | TRBV5-1 | CASSLAGFGRVEETQYF
TRBJ2-4 | . | TRBV6-2/TRBV6-3 | CASSPTTGTTYNEQYF